This T cell receptor (beta chain) was captured by sequencing in a study of CD8 T cells in ankylosing spondylitis (dated by TCRdb to about 2017). About the study as a whole: The study profiled T cell receptor beta repertoires in healthy donors and ankylosing spondylitis patients to find disease-linked TCR variants. Peripheral blood samples were taken, and synovial fluid was additionally collected from ankylosing spondylitis patients. In total, the full study cohort was made up of some 110 healthy donors and 25 ankylosing spondylitis patients.

Sequenced on an Illumina HiSeq 2500. Quantitative 5'-RACE with molecular barcodes was used to prepare TCR beta libraries. As for how the authors treated the data: To identify disease-linked TCR variants, a new computational method was used, one built on a probabilistic model of VDJ rearrangement. The raw public data were reprocessed by TCRdb itself: fastp quality trimming at Q25, MiXCR clonotype calling, in-frame beta chains only. Every CDR3 protein is listed once, alongside the most common genes and DNA of its rows. The V and J calls were not made by the authors but by TCRdb's processing. For this sample the table gives around 140,000 distinct CDR3 sequences, of which roughly 17% were detected only once. The ten most abundant clones make up 33% of the sample. The germline V gene encodes CDR1 SGDLS and CDR2 YYNGEE. The CDR3, from cysteine to phenylalanine, totals 12 residues. The read is trimmed to its CDR3 DNA, 36 bases read in frame from base 1. V is clipped by 3 bases and J by 13 bases, and the sequence between their germline boundaries is 17 bases long.

Summary of the overall study and its limitations: The disease-linked clones were reported to be significantly enriched in matched synovial fluid samples from ankylosing spondylitis patients. Some TCR beta motif variants had previously been reported in synovial fluid and blood of reactive arthritis patients, which suggested common disease-initiation mechanisms. The disease-linked clones showed a CD8+ phenotype and occurred at relatively low frequencies in peripheral blood. Blood from ankylosing spondylitis patients appeared to be characterized by a TCR beta motif made up of under 10 highly homologous amino acid variants.

A word on this clonotype: The target of this receptor is not known. No clone much larger than this one lies a single base away; base qualities are absent.

The chain is encoded by TRBV9 joined to TRBJ2-7; the D gene is perhaps TRBD1 or TRBD2, each of them matching over 5 bases. The TCR sequence derives from a male donor with ankylosing spondylitis. The sequencing input was blood, either unsorted or a sorted T cell fraction (not recorded which). CDR3 loop: CASSAGAGSRYF. The nucleotide sequence is TGTGCCAGCAGCGCCGGGGCGGGCAGCCGCTACTTC.